This is a list of T cell receptor beta chains from one sample in a study of blood T cell repertoires in COVID-19. The data were produced by immunoSEQ multiplex PCR, yet TCRdb's version contains in-frame clones alone and is incomplete. This sample has some 310,000 clones, with about 90% found just once. The source material was peripheral blood. The receptor source for this set is a woman in her twenties or thirties with COVID-19, enrolled during active disease. Each CDR3 is given with its conserved first and last residue. Fields, in order: CDR3 length, J gene, clone size, V gene, D gene, CDR3 DNA, CDR3 protein. D genes are given only for firm matches. The size of a clone is reported for some rows only, either as once, few or many, or as a class for expanded clones.

length: 14
J: TRBJ1-3
size: -
V: TRBV18
D: TRBD1
DNA: TGTGCCAGCTCATCCCGACAGGGCGGAAACACCATATATTTT
CDR3: CASSSRQGGNTIYF

length: 14
J: TRBJ2-1
size: -
V: TRBV9
D: TRBD2
DNA: TGTGCCAGCAGCGTAGATAGCGGGAGGGCTGAGCAGTTCTTC
CDR3: CASSVDSGRAEQFF

length: 13
J: TRBJ1-5
size: -
V: TRBV4-1
D: -
DNA: TGCGCCAGCTCCGCAGGGATGGATCAGCCCCAGCATTTT
CDR3: CASSAGMDQPQHF

length: 13
J: TRBJ1-5
size: -
V: TRBV24-1
D: -
DNA: TGTGCCACCGGGGAGGGGGGCGGTCAGCCCCAGCATTTT
CDR3: CATGEGGGQPQHF

length: 17
J: TRBJ2-5
size: -
V: TRBV28
D: TRBD1
DNA: TGTGCCAGCAGGGGGACTGGACAGGGACGAATAGGGGAGACCCAGTACTTC
CDR3: CASRGTGQGRIGETQYF

length: 15
J: TRBJ1-3
size: -
V: TRBV10-3
D: TRBD1
DNA: TGTGCCATCAGTGTATCAGGACAGGACGGAAACACCATATATTTT
CDR3: CAISVSGQDGNTIYF

length: 14
J: TRBJ1-2
size: -
V: TRBV28
D: -
DNA: TGTGCCAGCAGTTTCCAAGGAGATAACTATGGCTACACCTTC
CDR3: CASSFQGDNYGYTF

length: 16
J: TRBJ2-3
size: -
V: TRBV6-6
D: -
DNA: TGTGCCAGCAGTTACGTCCGGCAAAGGGGGGGCGATACGCAGTATTTT
CDR3: CASSYVRQRGGDTQYF

length: 14
J: TRBJ1-5
size: -
V: TRBV3-1/TRBV3-2
D: -
DNA: TGTGCCAGCAGCGGCCGGGAAGGCAATCAGCCCCAGCATTTT
CDR3: CASSGREGNQPQHF

length: 14
J: TRBJ1-2
size: few
V: TRBV28
D: TRBD1
DNA: TGTGCCAGCAGTTACGGACAGGCTAACTATGGCTACACCTTC
CDR3: CASSYGQANYGYTF

length: 13
J: TRBJ1-1
size: once
V: TRBV11-2
D: -
DNA: TGTGCCAGCAGCTTAGATCGTGAGCGGGAAGCTTTCTTT
CDR3: CASSLDREREAFF

length: 11
J: TRBJ2-7
size: -
V: TRBV30
D: -
DNA: TGTGCCTGGGGGCCCCTGAGAGAGCAGTACTTC
CDR3: CAWGPLREQYF

length: 13
J: TRBJ1-3
size: -
V: TRBV6-5
D: -
DNA: TGTGCCAGCAGCCCGTATCCGGGAAACACCATATATTTT
CDR3: CASSPYPGNTIYF

length: 13
J: TRBJ1-1
size: -
V: TRBV29-1
D: TRBD1
DNA: TGCAGCGTCCGGACAGGGTTGAACACTGAAGCTTTCTTT
CDR3: CSVRTGLNTEAFF

length: 14
J: TRBJ1-1
size: -
V: TRBV6-1
D: -
DNA: TGTGCCAGCAGTGAAGGGGGCGTGGGCACTGAAGCTTTCTTT
CDR3: CASSEGGVGTEAFF

length: 11
J: TRBJ2-3
size: -
V: TRBV11-2
D: TRBD1
DNA: TGTGCCAGCAGCCAGGGACAGGGCCAGTATTTT
CDR3: CASSQGQGQYF

length: 14
J: TRBJ1-1
size: -
V: TRBV10-3
D: TRBD1
DNA: TGTGCCATCAGAACCGGGACAGCGAACACTGAAGCTTTCTTT
CDR3: CAIRTGTANTEAFF

length: 16
J: TRBJ1-4
size: -
V: TRBV30
D: -
DNA: TGTGCCTGGAGTGGTAATGTTGGGAGATCTAATGAAAAACTGTTTTTT
CDR3: CAWSGNVGRSNEKLFF

length: 15
J: TRBJ2-1
size: -
V: TRBV4-2
D: TRBD1
DNA: TGTGCCAGCAGCCAAGATGGACAGGTGAGGAATGAGCAGTTCTTC
CDR3: CASSQDGQVRNEQFF